This T cell receptor (beta chain) was profiled in a study of early T cells in non-severe SARS-CoV-2 infection. Study information: Chains from this unsorted whole-blood bulk RNA could not be paired. Study-wide points: VDJdb matches were skewed toward anti-spike CD8 T cell responses.

cDNA molecules, individually, were tagged with unique molecular identifiers. A single record per CDR3 protein comes from TCRdb applying MiXCR to the 5' RACE reads. The table has around 70,000 distinct CDR3 sequences, more than 10% seen once. Germline loops: CDR1 MNHEY, CDR2 SMNVEV (reference sequence). Between the trimmed V and J ends, which lost 5 bases and 9 bases, there was a span of 14 bases. The CDR3 loop spans 13 amino acids. About this clonotype: The antigen is not known.

Material for sequencing was whole blood. The TCR comes from an adult who was a healthcare worker with PCR-confirmed SARS-CoV-2 infection or an uninfected control (not recorded which). The chain carries TRBV27 and TRBJ2-1; D not resolved. The CDR3 nucleotides are TGTGCCAGCAGTCCGCCGTCGCGGCTTGAGCAGTTCTTC. Translation: CASSPPSRLEQFF.